Shown below are 9 T cell receptor beta chains from a single sample sequenced in a study of regulatory T cells in long-lasting Graves disease. Libraries of TCR beta came from iRepertoire HTBI primers plus Arm-PCR of CDR3 regions. MiXCR, applied by TCRdb to the multiplex PCR reads, yields one record per CDR3 protein. Of around 400,000 distinct CDR3 sequences listed, around 20% were seen once; the top ten hold around 15%. Specified time point: persistent/refractory GD, antithyroid drugs over 5 years with positive TRAb. PBMCs were the source of the RNA used for TCR sequencing. The sample in question was peripheral blood mononuclear cells (PBMCs), obtained when the disease was refractory, from a patient treated with antithyroid drugs. The receptors shown here come from a female donor with Graves disease.

This clonotype came up many times. In nucleotides, the CDR3 is TGTGCCTGGAGTCTCCGAGGGGCCCGCTATGGCTACACCTTC. This sequence encodes CAWSLRGARYGYTF. The chain has TRBV30 and TRBJ1-2, with a weak D call TRBD1 (5 bases). Trimming left V 2 bases short and J 4 bases short, with 14 bases between. CDR3 length: 14 amino acids. Germline assignment: CDR1 GTSNPN and CDR2 SVGIG (reference sequence).

This clonotype has at least ten counts. At one boundary the junction diverges from the germline segment, which might be a read error. V usage is TRBV3-1 and J usage is TRBJ2-5; D gene ambiguous. The germline V gene encodes CDR1 LGHDT and CDR2 YNNKEL (reference sequence). This CDR3 spans 13 amino acids. The CDR3 sequence is CASRLSIGQVCHF. The CDR3 nucleotides are TGTGCCAGCAGACTCTCCATAGGCCAGGTCTGTCACTTC.

At least ten counts were recorded for this clonotype. In DNA, the CDR3 is TGTGCCAGTAGTATCCAAGACGGAAGCAATCAGCCCCAGCATTTT. It yields the protein CASSIQDGSNQPQHF. The J gene is TRBJ1-5, the V gene TRBV19; D is undetermined. V lost 3 bases and J 1 base, leaving 10 bases between the germline ends. CDR1 and CDR2 (germline): LNHDA, SQIVND (reference sequence). The CDR3 has 15 residues. The full variable domain, rest sourced from reference TRBV19 and TRBJ1-5, is DGGITQSPKYLFRKEGQNVTLSCEQNLNHDAMYWYRQDPGQGLRLIYYSQIVNDFQKGDIAEGYSVSREKKESFPLTVTSAQKNPTAFYLCASSIQDGSNQPQHFGDGTRLSIL.

V gene TRBV3-1 combines with J gene TRBJ2-3, with 7 positions matching TRBD1. Germline V CDR1 and CDR2: LGHDT, YNNKEL (reference sequence). The CDR3 consists of 12 residues. Losses at the gene ends were 6 bases for V and 5 bases for J; bases not matched to a gene: 2. The CDR3 sequence: CASSYRGDTQYF. CDR3 coding DNA: TGTGCCAGCAGTTACAGGGGAGATACGCAGTATTTT.

This clonotype was picked up many times. This rearrangement joins TRBV4-1 to TRBJ2-7; no clear D gene. Germline V gives CDR1 MGHRA, CDR2 YSYEKL. CDR3 length: 15 residues. Trimming took off 2 bases at V and 2 bases at J, with 13 bases between the two ends. In nucleotides, the CDR3 is TGCGCCAGCAGCCAACACTTTCCGGACCCCTACGAGCAGTACTTC. It is translated as CASSQHFPDPYEQYF.

This clonotype has at least ten counts. The genes are TRBV15 and TRBJ1-1; D is perhaps TRBD1 (5 bases). Germline CDR1 LNHNV, CDR2 YYDKDF (reference sequence). The germline V and J ends were trimmed by 6 bases and 2 bases, with 13 bases remaining between them. This CDR3 contains 14 residues. The CDR3 DNA reads as TGTGCCACCAGTCCGGGGACGGATAACACTGAAGCTTTCTTT. Translating it yields CATSPGTDNTEAFF.

V and J are TRBV29-1 and TRBJ2-1; a possible D gene is TRBD1 (5 bases). Trimming shortened V by 1 base and J by 10 bases, and 17 bases separated the two germline ends. The CDR3 is 14 residues long. In germline, CDR1 is SQVTM, CDR2 ANQGSEA. CDR3: CSVEVVIPQGEQFF. Written as DNA, the CDR3 is TGCAGCGTTGAAGTGGTCATACCCCAGGGCGAGCAGTTCTTC.

This clonotype was counted many times. The gene calls are TRBV28 and TRBJ1-1, with D possibly matching TRBD1 (5 bases). Germline V lookup: CDR1 MDHEN, CDR2 SYDVKM. This CDR3 is built from 15 residues. The V end lost 6 bases, the J end lost 4 bases, and 18 bases lay between the germline ends. The CDR3 DNA sequence: TGTGCCAGCAGCCCGGGGGGGAACTGGGGCACTGAAGCTTTCTTT. Encoded protein: CASSPGGNWGTEAFF.

About this clonotype itself: This clone may be a read error of a much larger clone one base away. As the CDR3 is not closed by the conserved phenylalanine or tryptophan, this likely results from a read error. The chain recombines TRBV6-1 with TRBJ2-5; 14 nucleotides align to TRBD2. V gave up 6 bases and J gave up 5 bases; unmatched junction bases: 8. The length of the CDR3 is 16 residues. Germline V gene lookup returns CDR1 MNHNS and CDR2 SASEGT. The CDR3 DNA follows: TGTGCCAGCAGCTGGGGACTAGCGGGAGCGGATGAGACCCAGTACCTC. Translated, it gives CASSWGLAGADETQYL.